This T cell receptor (beta chain) is drawn from a study of OX40 agonist ivuxolimab in advanced cancers. For the study at large: The dose-escalation cohort was approximately 81% male, with a mean age of around 54 years, ranging roughly 23 to 85. General study points: More expanded clones were seen, on average, in CD8+ T cells than in CD4+.

The CDR3 has 18 residues. Germline lookup yields CDR1 SQVTM and CDR2 ANQGSEA. Trimming removed 1 base at V and 0 bases at J, with 22 bases between. TCRdb's table, derived via immunoSEQ multiplex PCR, lists solely in-frame clones and lacks some. Here the sample spans tens of thousands of clones, about 86% being singletons. On this clone itself: Its antigen is not identified.

The receptor comes from an adult with an advanced solid tumor such as melanoma, head and neck, liver or kidney cancer. The sample was CD4+ or CD8+ T cells sorted from blood, taken in a trial of the OX40 agonist ivuxolimab. The chain recombines TRBV29-1 with TRBJ2-7; weak D call: TRBD2 (7 bases). CDR3 in DNA: TGCAGCGTTGAAGCAGGGGACACCCTGGGGGGGGTCTCCTACGAGCAGTACTTC. Translating it yields CSVEAGDTLGGVSYEQYF.